Below, 29 T cell receptor beta chains from the same sample are listed, as sequenced in a study of control samples from healthy donors and cancer patients. Sequencing was performed with immunoSEQ multiplex PCR; in TCRdb, only in-frame clones are kept and a portion is missing. The sample carries 40,000 to 55,000 clones, approximately 89% recorded once. Input material: PBMCs. The receptors here all came from a man aged 40-50 years with colorectal cancer.

This chain uses TRBV18 with TRBJ2-1; D perhaps matches TRBD2 (5 bases). Germline CDR1 and CDR2: KGHSH and LQKENI. The CDR3 runs to 13 residues. Trimming stripped 2 bases from V and 7 bases from J, with 9 bases between. The CDR3 region is CASSPAGRNEQFF. The CDR3 DNA sequence: TGTGCCAGCTCACCAGCGGGCCGGAATGAGCAGTTCTTC. The full variable domain, completed using reference TRBV18 and TRBJ2-1, is NAGVMQNPRHLVRRRGQEARLRCSPMKGHSHVYWYRQLPEEGLKFMVYLQKENIIDESGMPKERFSAEFPKEGPSILRIQQVVRGDSAAYFCASSPAGRNEQFFGPGTRLTVL.

The V call is TRBV20-1, the J call TRBJ1-2; D call uncertain. The CDR3 has 11 residues. V was cut by 0 bases and J by 8 bases, with 7 bases left in between. From germline, CDR1 is DFQATT and CDR2 SNEGSKA (reference sequence). The CDR3 is CSARDNGGYTF. Here the CDR3 DNA reads TGCAGTGCTAGAGATAACGGGGGCTACACCTTC.

The genes are TRBV6-2 or TRBV6-3 and TRBJ1-1; tentatively, D is TRBD1 (5 bases). CDR1 MNHEY and CDR2 SVGEGT come from the germline V gene. V shed 6 bases and J shed 5 bases, with 16 bases lying between them. This CDR3 has 14 residues. The CDR3 bases are TGTGCCAGCAGCCCGTCGGGGGGTTCGACTGAAGCTTTCTTT. It yields the protein CASSPSGGSTEAFF.

The chain links TRBV19 to TRBJ2-1, with 13 nucleotides matching TRBD2. The V gene's germline CDR1 is LNHDA and CDR2 SQIVND (reference sequence). The CDR3 consists of 16 residues. The V gene end was trimmed by 3 bases and the J gene end by 6 bases; junction bases not matched to a gene: 5. This chain's CDR3 is CASSIRTSGSANEQFF. The DNA of the CDR3 is TGTGCCAGTAGTATCCGGACTAGCGGGAGTGCCAATGAGCAGTTCTTC.

V gene TRBV19 combines with J gene TRBJ1-1, with D hard to call. This CDR3 is built from 12 residues. The ends were cut back, 2 bases at V and 3 bases at J, with 4 bases in the middle. Germline V CDR1 and CDR2: LNHDA, SQIVND (reference sequence). For the CDR3, the DNA is TGTGCCAGTAGTATAATGGACACTGAAGCTTTCTTT. Translating it yields CASSIMDTEAFF.

The rearrangement uses TRBV27 and TRBJ2-1; D not resolved. This CDR3 comprises 14 residues. Per germline, CDR1 MNHEY and CDR2 SMNVEV (reference sequence). V was clipped by 0 bases and J by 6 bases, with 9 bases between them. Here the CDR3 DNA reads TGTGCCAGCAGTTTATCCGGGTTAGGCAATGAGCAGTTCTTC. It translates to CASSLSGLGNEQFF.

The chain uses TRBV3-1 (or the pseudogene TRBV3-2) and TRBJ2-5; D unresolved. The CDR3 totals 12 residues. In germline, CDR1 is LGHDT, CDR2 YNNKEL (reference sequence). The V and J ends lost 0 bases and 6 bases respectively, with 5 bases between them. The CDR3, as DNA: TGTGCCAGCAGCCAAGATCGGAAGACCCAGTACTTC. It is translated as CASSQDRKTQYF.

The chain recombines TRBV6-5 with TRBJ1-6; 9 bases line up with TRBD1. Germline V lookup: CDR1 MNHEY, CDR2 SVGAGI. This CDR3 has 15 residues. With 8 bases clipped from V and 7 bases from J, the junction kept 9 bases outside the gene matches. CDR3 sequence reads: CASDKQGASNSPLHF. In nucleotides, the CDR3 is TGTGCCAGCGATAAACAGGGGGCAAGCAATTCACCCCTCCACTTT.

This clone was recorded once. The rearrangement links TRBV18 to TRBJ2-1; perhaps TRBD1 as D (6 bases). The CDR3 contains 15 residues. Germline values: CDR1 KGHSH, CDR2 LQKENI. The V end lost 3 bases, the J end lost 6 bases, and 15 bases lay between the germline ends. This CDR3 is CASSPNREGGNEQFF. As DNA, the CDR3 is TGTGCCAGCTCACCGAACAGGGAAGGCGGCAATGAGCAGTTCTTC.

The chain employs TRBV6-2 or TRBV6-3 and TRBJ2-1; D ambiguous. This CDR3 spans 13 amino acids. Germline V CDR1 and CDR2: MNHEY, SVGEGT. Trimming left V 2 bases short and J 4 bases short, with 6 bases between. The CDR3 here is CASSYGTYNEQFF. DNA for the CDR3: TGTGCCAGCAGTTACGGAACGTACAATGAGCAGTTCTTC.

The rearrangement joins TRBV6-5 to TRBJ1-1, with D tentatively TRBD1 (5 bases). CDR3 length: 13 residues. Germline V gives CDR1 MNHEY, CDR2 SVGAGI. Deletions cut 5 bases from V and 4 bases from J, with 11 bases between. The CDR3: CASSPRGSTEAFF. CDR3 in DNA: TGTGCCAGCAGTCCGCGGGGGAGCACTGAAGCTTTCTTT.

This clone was seen more than once but under ten times. The V call is TRBV30, the J call TRBJ2-2, with D possibly being TRBD1 or TRBD2 (6 bases each). This CDR3 spans 12 amino acids. Trimming removed 2 bases from V and 13 bases from J, with 14 bases in between. Germline V gene data show CDR1 as GTSNPN and CDR2 as SVGIG (reference sequence). Here the CDR3 reads CAWSRPGGALFF. In nucleotides, the CDR3 is TGTGCCTGGAGTCGCCCCGGGGGCGCGCTGTTTTTT.

The rearrangement uses TRBV7-2 and TRBJ2-2, with 11 bases lining up with TRBD1. The CDR3 consists of 15 residues. The V gene's germline CDR1 is SGHTA and CDR2 FQGNSA. With 5 bases clipped from V and 5 bases from J, the junction kept 4 bases outside the gene matches. CDR3 loop: CASSLRDRGTGELFF. CDR3 DNA: TGTGCCAGCAGCCTCCGGGACAGGGGGACCGGGGAGCTGTTTTTT.

This chain joins TRBV7-2 and TRBJ1-1; D possibly corresponds to TRBD1 (5 bases). V was clipped by 1 base and J by 5 bases, with 11 bases between them. In germline, CDR1 is SGHTA, CDR2 FQGNSA. This CDR3 spans 14 amino acids. Here the CDR3 reads CASSLGGWGTEAFF. The DNA of the CDR3 is TGTGCCAGCAGCTTAGGAGGGTGGGGGACTGAAGCTTTCTTT. Full variable domain (outside the CDR3, taken from reference TRBV7-2 and TRBJ1-1): GAGVSQSPSNKVTEKGKDVELRCDPISGHTALYWYRQSLGQGLEFLIYFQGNSAPDKSGLPSDRFSAERTGGSVSTLTIQRTQQEDSAVYLCASSLGGWGTEAFFGQGTRLTVV.

The genes are TRBV5-1 and TRBJ2-1; D is uncertain. Germline V lookup: CDR1 SGHRS, CDR2 YFSETQ. Trimming took 0 bases from V and 6 from J, leaving 10 bases between them. The CDR3 length is 14 residues. As DNA, the CDR3 is TGCGCCAGCAGCTTGGAAATGGGCCCCAATGAGCAGTTCTTC. Residues: CASSLEMGPNEQFF.

The rearrangement joins TRBV28 to TRBJ1-1; D is perhaps TRBD1 (5 bases). Trimming took off 6 bases at V and 1 base at J, with 9 bases between the two ends. CDR1 is MDHEN, CDR2 SYDVKM, per germline. The CDR3 runs to 13 residues. CDR3 sequence: CASRNRRNTEAFF. CDR3 nucleotides: TGTGCCAGCAGAAACAGGAGGAACACTGAAGCTTTCTTT.

This rearrangement joins TRBV7-9 to TRBJ1-4, with D possibly matching TRBD1 (5 bases). Trimming pared 7 bases from V and 7 bases from J, leaving 10 bases between. The CDR3 covers 12 residues. CDR1 is SEHNR and CDR2 is FQNEAQ in the germline V gene (reference sequence). The CDR3 region has the DNA TGTGCCAGCACCCTCCAGGGTGAAAAACTGTTTTTT. It yields the protein CASTLQGEKLFF. Together with reference TRBV7-9 and TRBJ1-4, the CDR3 gives the full variable domain: DTGVSQNPRHKITKRGQNVTFRCDPISEHNRLYWYRQTLGQGPEFLTYFQNEAQLEKSRLLSDRFSAERPKGSFSTLEIQRTEQGDSAMYLCASTLQGEKLFFGSGTQLSVL.

The gene calls are TRBV4-1 and TRBJ2-1, with D hard to call. The CDR3 extends over 13 amino acids. Germline V gives CDR1 MGHRA, CDR2 YSYEKL. Between the trimmed V and J ends, which lost 0 bases and 9 bases, there was a span of 9 bases. The DNA for the CDR3 is TGCGCCAGCAGCCAAGATTGGAGAGGTGAGCAGTTCTTC. Its protein product is CASSQDWRGEQFF.

In DNA, the CDR3 is TGTGCCTGGACTACAGGAGTTAACACTGAAGCTTTCTTT. Its translation: CAWTTGVNTEAFF. V and J are TRBV30 and TRBJ1-1, with a tentative D call TRBD1 (5 bases). CDR3 size: 13 residues. Per the germline V gene, CDR1 is GTSNPN and CDR2 is SVGIG (reference sequence). V was clipped by 4 bases and J by 2 bases, with 11 bases between them.

J is TRBJ2-1 and V is TRBV4-1; TRBD2 agrees at 7 bases. Germline lookup yields CDR1 MGHRA and CDR2 YSYEKL. There are 16 residues in the CDR3. J gave up 2 bases and V 3 bases, and 7 bases lay outside the gene matches. DNA of the CDR3: TGCGCCAGCAGCCAGCGGGCGGGAGCCACCTACAATGAGCAGTTCTTC. Its protein product is CASSQRAGATYNEQFF.

The chain uses TRBV11-3 and TRBJ1-1; D is unclear. The V end was cut by 5 bases, the J end by 0 bases, with 7 bases between. The length of the CDR3 is 13 residues. Germline loops: CDR1 SGHNT, CDR2 YENEEA. The chain's CDR3 is CASSKTLNTEAFF. The CDR3 region has the DNA TGTGCCAGCAGCAAGACACTGAACACTGAAGCTTTCTTT.

The J gene is TRBJ2-1, the V gene TRBV4-3; D is unresolved. Germline values: CDR1 LGHNA, CDR2 YSLEER. V was clipped by 0 bases and J by 3 bases, with 12 bases between them. CDR3 size: 16 residues. This CDR3 reads CASSQEGRAGYNEQFF. The CDR3 bases are TGCGCCAGCAGCCAAGAAGGCCGGGCCGGCTACAATGAGCAGTTCTTC.

The V gene is TRBV11-2, the J gene TRBJ2-3; no clear D. This CDR3 region has 12 residues. The germline gives CDR1 SGHAT, CDR2 FQNNGV. The V gene lost 1 base and the J gene lost 7 bases, with 6 bases spanning the gap. The CDR3 spells CASSLVSNTQYF. The CDR3, as DNA: TGTGCCAGCAGCTTAGTTAGTAATACGCAGTATTTT.

The chain joins TRBV6-6 to TRBJ2-1; possible D gene TRBD2, 5 bases. This CDR3 has 16 amino acids. Trimming took off 8 bases at V and 4 bases at J, with 21 bases between the two ends. CDR1 is MNHNY, CDR2 SVGAGI, per germline (reference sequence). CDR3 protein: CASAPDSSRDYNEQFF. CDR3 nucleotides: TGTGCCAGCGCCCCTGACTCTAGCCGCGATTACAATGAGCAGTTCTTC.

The V and J genes are TRBV16 and TRBJ1-1; D uncertain. Germline V lookup: CDR1 KGHSY, CDR2 FQNENV. V lost 2 bases and J 0 bases, leaving 10 bases between the germline ends. The length of the CDR3 is 15 residues. Written as DNA, the CDR3 is TGTGCCAGCAGCCAACGGCTGGGCATGAACACTGAAGCTTTCTTT. Amino acid sequence: CASSQRLGMNTEAFF.

This rearrangement joins TRBV5-1 to TRBJ1-1; the D gene is possibly TRBD1 (6 bases). V was cut by 4 bases and J by 1 base, with 11 bases left in between. From germline, CDR1 is SGHRS and CDR2 YFSETQ. This CDR3 spans 14 amino acids. For the CDR3, the DNA is TGCGCCAGCAGCCCGGACAGACAGAACACTGAAGCTTTCTTT. It codes for CASSPDRQNTEAFF.

The V and J genes are TRBV6-5 and TRBJ1-2; the match to TRBD1 covers 7 bases. V shed 6 bases and J 7 bases; nucleotides not matched to a gene: 5. The CDR3 has 12 amino acids. Germline assignment: CDR1 MNHEY and CDR2 SVGAGI. CDR3 sequence (DNA): TGTGCCAGCAGAAGACAGGGAGGTGGCTACACCTTC. This encodes CASRRQGGGYTF.

The chain combines TRBV4-1 with TRBJ1-2, with D perhaps TRBD1 (5 bases). Germline V gene sequence: CDR1 MGHRA, CDR2 YSYEKL. The CDR3 sequence is 16 residues long. The V gene lost 0 bases and the J gene lost 4 bases, with 15 bases spanning the gap. The CDR3 here is CASSQDSSGSLYGYTF. DNA for the CDR3: TGCGCCAGCAGCCAAGATTCTTCAGGGAGCCTCTATGGCTACACCTTC.

The chain couples TRBV9 to TRBJ1-6, with D hard to call. Germline V gives CDR1 SGDLS, CDR2 YYNGEE. The CDR3 covers 15 residues. V was trimmed by 3 bases and J by 9 bases, leaving 16 bases between them. The CDR3 DNA follows: TGTGCCAGCAGCGGGACCTTAGGAGGCACTTCACCCCTCCACTTT. Protein sequence: CASSGTLGGTSPLHF.